One sample yielded the 19 T cell receptor beta chains listed below, sequenced in a study of spatial heterogeneity in lung cancer. Specified time point: sample taken at primary tumor resection. Whole RNA, isolated from tumor, nontumor lung or frozen PBMC, was sequenced without prior sorting. MiXCR, applied by TCRdb to the 5' RACE reads, yields one record per CDR3 protein. Of roughly 75,000 distinct CDR3 sequences in the sample, about 14% were seen once. The material was PBMCs, obtained at surgery. The receptors derive from a male donor with early-stage non-small cell lung cancer.

This clonotype was found many times. V usage is TRBV12-3 or TRBV12-4 and J usage is TRBJ1-1, with 7 bases fitting TRBD1. Trimming cost V 6 bases and J 4 bases; bases outside gene matches: 5. The CDR3 runs 13 residues. CDR3 bases: TGTGCCAGCAGCCGAAACAGGGGCACTGAAGCTTTCTTT. Amino acid sequence: CASSRNRGTEAFF.

The J gene is TRBJ2-3, the V gene TRBV30; weak D call: TRBD1 (5 bases). The CDR3 totals 13 residues. The germline CDR1 and CDR2 sequences are GTSNPN and SVGIG (reference sequence). V dropped 5 bases and J dropped 2 bases, with 11 bases sitting between them. The chain's CDR3 is CAWETDPTDTQYF. DNA of the CDR3: TGTGCCTGGGAGACAGACCCCACAGATACGCAGTATTTT.

This rearrangement joins TRBV4-2 to TRBJ2-7; TRBD1 might be the D (5 bases). Germline V gene lookup returns CDR1 LGHNA and CDR2 YNFKEQ. The V gene lost 0 bases and the J gene lost 3 bases, with 12 bases spanning the gap. This CDR3 is 15 amino acids long. The CDR3: CASSQDRDSSYEQYF. CDR3 in DNA: TGTGCCAGCAGCCAAGACCGAGACAGCAGCTACGAGCAGTACTTC.

The sample holds many counts of this clonotype. This chain links TRBV29-1 with TRBJ1-2; D is uncertain. Germline V gene sequence: CDR1 SQVTM, CDR2 ANQGSEA. Trimming took off 3 bases at V and 5 bases at J, with 4 bases between the two ends. CDR3 size: 10 residues. Here the CDR3 reads CSVDEYGYTF. The CDR3 DNA reads TGCAGCGTTGACGAGTATGGCTACACCTTC.

A note on this clonotype: An end of the junction does not agree with germline; a read error may underlie this. The J gene is TRBJ1-2, the V gene TRBV11-2; 9 bases agree with TRBD1. Germline CDR1 SGHAT, CDR2 FQNNGV. The CDR3 runs 13 residues. This CDR3 reads CVSSPDRGYGYTF. The CDR3 DNA follows: TGTGTCAGCAGCCCGGACAGGGGCTATGGCTACACCTTC.

V is TRBV4-3 and J is TRBJ1-1; maybe TRBD1 (5 bases). Trimming took 6 bases from V and 5 from J, leaving 19 bases between them. Germline V gene data show CDR1 as LGHNA and CDR2 as YSLEER. This CDR3 spans 15 amino acids. CDR3 amino acids: CASRPQLQVETEAFF. CDR3 in DNA: TGCGCCAGCAGACCCCAACTACAGGTAGAAACTGAAGCTTTCTTT.

A few counts support this clonotype. The gene calls are TRBV6-5 and TRBJ2-7; TRBD1 agrees at 10 bases. CDR1 MNHEY and CDR2 SVGAGI come from the germline V gene. The CDR3 is made up of 15 amino acids. The V gene end was trimmed by 4 bases and the J gene end by 4 bases; junction bases not matched to a gene: 7. The CDR3 region has the DNA TGTGCCAGCAGTTTCTCCCCGGGACAGGGGTACGAGCAGTACTTC. Translated, it gives CASSFSPGQGYEQYF.

This chain links TRBV24-1 with TRBJ2-3; weak D call: TRBD1 (6 bases). Germline values: CDR1 KGHDR, CDR2 SFDVKD. The CDR3 has 18 residues. V was cut by 3 bases and J by 2 bases, with 20 bases left in between. The CDR3 sequence: CATSDPAAEGGYTDTQYF. The CDR3 coding sequence is TGTGCCACCAGTGATCCCGCAGCGGAAGGGGGATACACAGATACGCAGTATTTT.

This clonotype was detected a few times. V usage is TRBV5-1 and J usage is TRBJ2-2; D is unresolved. Germline CDR1 is SGHRS and CDR2 is YFSETQ. Trimming took 5 bases from V and 7 from J, leaving 9 bases between them. The CDR3 spans 12 residues. CDR3 amino acids: CASRPVIGELFF. In DNA form, the CDR3 reads TGCGCCAGCAGACCCGTCATCGGGGAGCTGTTTTTT. Together with reference TRBV5-1 and TRBJ2-2, the CDR3 gives the full variable domain: KAGVTQTPRYLIKTRGQQVTLSCSPISGHRSVSWYQQTPGQGLQFLFEYFSETQRNKGNFPGRFSGRQFSNSRSEMNVSTLELGDSALYLCASRPVIGELFFGEGSRLTVL.

This chain connects TRBV29-1 to TRBJ2-2, with 8 bases matching TRBD1. The length of the CDR3 is 13 residues. V lost 6 bases to trimming and J lost 4 bases; unmatched junction nucleotides: 4. Germline CDR1 reads SQVTM; CDR2 reads ANQGSEA. The CDR3 bases are TGCAGCGTGTACAGGGGGATCACCGGGGAGCTGTTTTTT. Translated: CSVYRGITGELFF.

This clonotype was observed many times. The V call is TRBV15, the J call TRBJ1-4, with TRBD1 identical over 8 bases. This CDR3 has 15 residues. The V gene end was trimmed by 2 bases and the J gene end by 7 bases; junction bases not matched to a gene: 6. Germline loops: CDR1 LNHNV, CDR2 YYDKDF (reference sequence). CDR3 sequence reads: CATSRYRGIGEKLFF. The CDR3 region has the DNA TGTGCCACCAGCAGATACAGGGGGATAGGTGAAAAACTGTTTTTT. The whole variable domain, remainder taken from reference TRBV15 and TRBJ1-4, is DAMVIQNPRYQVTQFGKPVTLSCSQTLNHNVMYWYQQKSSQAPKLLFHYYDKDFNNEADTPDNFQSRRPNTSFCFLDIRSPGLGDTAMYLCATSRYRGIGEKLFFGSGTQLSVL.

This clonotype was seen only a few times. The rearrangement uses TRBV11-2 and TRBJ1-2, with D perhaps TRBD1 (5 bases). Germline V gives CDR1 SGHAT, CDR2 FQNNGV. Deletions cut 0 bases from V and 3 bases from J, with 8 bases between. This CDR3 has 14 amino acids. As DNA, the CDR3 is TGTGCCAGCAGCTTAGAGTGGGGGGACTATGGCTACACCTTC. It translates to CASSLEWGDYGYTF.

This clonotype is medium-sized in the sample. The chain joins TRBV29-1 to TRBJ2-2; no firm D call. CDR1 is SQVTM and CDR2 is ANQGSEA in the germline V gene. The CDR3 sequence is 14 residues long. Trimming left V 2 bases short and J 6 bases short, with 13 bases between. CDR3 residues: CSVEIGFNSGELFF. CDR3 nucleotide sequence: TGCAGCGTTGAAATAGGGTTTAATTCCGGGGAGCTGTTTTTT.

This clonotype has only a few counts. The chain couples TRBV6-5 to TRBJ2-1, with 8 bases fitting TRBD2. Germline CDR1 is MNHEY and CDR2 is SVGAGI. The CDR3 has 14 amino acids. J lost 10 bases, V lost 4 bases, and 9 bases had no gene match. Here the CDR3 DNA reads TGTGCCAGCAGTTTGACTAGCGCTGGGGGCGAGCAGTTCTTC. Its translation is CASSLTSAGGEQFF.

This clonotype showed up just a few times. The chain joins TRBV20-1 to TRBJ2-2; weak D call: TRBD2 (5 bases). V shed 0 bases and J shed 7 bases, with 15 bases lying between them. The CDR3 loop spans 15 amino acids. CDR1 is DFQATT and CDR2 is SNEGSKA in the germline V gene (reference sequence). CDR3 coding DNA: TGCAGTGCTAGAGAATATAGCGACGCGATCGGGGAGCTGTTTTTT. It specifies CSAREYSDAIGELFF.

Only a few counts were recorded for this clonotype. The rearrangement joins TRBV5-5 to TRBJ2-6; D uncertain. There are 14 residues in the CDR3. Deletions cut 2 bases from V and 0 bases from J, with 3 bases between. Germline loops: CDR1 SGHKS, CDR2 YYEKEE (reference sequence). The CDR3 region is CASSLGSGANVLTF. CDR3 nucleotides: TGTGCCAGCAGCTTAGGCTCTGGGGCCAACGTCCTGACTTTC.

This clonotype appeared a few times. The chain recombines TRBV10-3 with TRBJ1-3; the D is unclear. From germline, CDR1 is ENHRY and CDR2 SYGVKD. The germline V and J ends were trimmed by 10 bases and 8 bases, with 15 bases remaining between them. The CDR3 is 12 amino acids. Here the CDR3 reads CATTAERDTIYF. The CDR3 DNA reads as TGTGCCACCACTGCCGAGCGAGACACCATATATTTT.

This clonotype showed up many times. The chain employs TRBV20-1 and TRBJ1-1; D is undetermined. Per the germline V gene, CDR1 is DFQATT and CDR2 is SNEGSKA (reference sequence). CDR3 length equals 12 residues. Trimming stripped 2 bases from V and 11 bases from J, with 15 bases between. CDR3 protein: CSARNNPGAAFF. The CDR3 region has the DNA TGCAGTGCTAGAAATAACCCCGGCGCGGCTTTCTTT.

The V gene is TRBV24-1, the J gene TRBJ2-2; no clear D gene. This CDR3 spans 13 amino acids. In germline, CDR1 is KGHDR, CDR2 SFDVKD. V was cut by 0 bases and J by 6 bases, with 4 bases left in between. This CDR3 reads CATSDLGSGELFF. CDR3 DNA sequence: TGTGCCACCAGTGATTTGGGGTCCGGGGAGCTGTTTTTT.